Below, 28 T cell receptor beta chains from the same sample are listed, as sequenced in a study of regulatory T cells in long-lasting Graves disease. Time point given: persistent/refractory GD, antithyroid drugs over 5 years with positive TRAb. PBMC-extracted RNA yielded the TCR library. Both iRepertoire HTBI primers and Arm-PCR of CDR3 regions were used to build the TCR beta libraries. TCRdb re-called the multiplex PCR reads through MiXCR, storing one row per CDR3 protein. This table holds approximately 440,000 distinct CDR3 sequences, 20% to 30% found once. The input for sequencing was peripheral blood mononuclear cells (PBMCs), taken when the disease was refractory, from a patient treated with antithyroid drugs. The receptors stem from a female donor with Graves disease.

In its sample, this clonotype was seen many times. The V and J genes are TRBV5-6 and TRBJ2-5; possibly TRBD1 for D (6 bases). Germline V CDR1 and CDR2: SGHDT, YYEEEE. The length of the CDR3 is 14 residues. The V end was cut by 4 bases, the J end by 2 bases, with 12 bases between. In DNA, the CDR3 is TGTGCCAGCAGCACCGGACAGTATCAAGAGACCCAGTACTTC. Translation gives CASSTGQYQETQYF.

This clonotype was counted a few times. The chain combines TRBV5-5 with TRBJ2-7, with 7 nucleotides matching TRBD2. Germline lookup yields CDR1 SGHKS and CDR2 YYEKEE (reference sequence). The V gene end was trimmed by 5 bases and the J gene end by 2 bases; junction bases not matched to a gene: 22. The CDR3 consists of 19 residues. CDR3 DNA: TGTGCCAGCAGACCTTCGATGGCGCGGGAGAGGTTTGTCCCCTACGAGCAGTACTTC. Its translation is CASRPSMARERFVPYEQYF. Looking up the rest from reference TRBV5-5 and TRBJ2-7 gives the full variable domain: DAGVTQSPTHLIKTRGQQVTLRCSPISGHKSVSWYQQVLGQGPQFIFQYYEKEERGRGNFPDRFSARQFPNYSSELNVNALLLGDSALYLCASRPSMARERFVPYEQYFGPGTRLTVT.

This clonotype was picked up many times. CDR3 nucleotides: TGTGCCAGCAGTTTAGAGCTACAGGAATGGGGGTTAGGAGAGACCCAGTACTTC. Protein product: CASSLELQEWGLGETQYF. This rearrangement joins TRBV12-3 or TRBV12-4 to TRBJ2-5, with D perhaps given as TRBD1 or TRBD2 (5 bases each). Deletions cut 1 base from V and 4 bases from J, with 22 bases between. CDR3 size: 18 residues.

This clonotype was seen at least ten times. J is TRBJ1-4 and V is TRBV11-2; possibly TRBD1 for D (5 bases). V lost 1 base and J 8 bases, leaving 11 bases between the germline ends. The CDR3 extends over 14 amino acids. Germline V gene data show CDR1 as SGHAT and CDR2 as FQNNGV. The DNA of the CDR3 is TGTGCCAGCAGCTTAGCTTCAGGGTTGGAAAAACTGTTTTTT. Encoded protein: CASSLASGLEKLFF.

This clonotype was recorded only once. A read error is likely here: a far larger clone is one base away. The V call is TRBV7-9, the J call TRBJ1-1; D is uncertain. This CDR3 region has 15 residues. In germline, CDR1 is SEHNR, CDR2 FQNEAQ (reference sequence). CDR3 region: CASSRDVGANTEALF. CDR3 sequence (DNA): TGTGCCAGCAGTCGTGATGTTGGAGCGAACACTGAAGCTCTCTTT.

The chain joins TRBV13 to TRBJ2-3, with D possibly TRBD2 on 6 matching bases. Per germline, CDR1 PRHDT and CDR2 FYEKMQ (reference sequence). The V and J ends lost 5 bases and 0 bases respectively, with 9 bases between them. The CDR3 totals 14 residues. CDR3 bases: TGTGCCAGCAGCGGAGGGACTAGCACAGATACGCAGTATTTT. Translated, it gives CASSGGTSTDTQYF.

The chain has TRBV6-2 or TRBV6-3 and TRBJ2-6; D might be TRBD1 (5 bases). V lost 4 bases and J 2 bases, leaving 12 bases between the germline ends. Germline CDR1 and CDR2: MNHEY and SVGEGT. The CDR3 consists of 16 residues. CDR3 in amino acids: CASSLLQAAGANVLTF. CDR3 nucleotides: TGTGCCAGCAGTTTATTACAGGCTGCTGGGGCCAACGTCCTGACTTTC.

CDR3 nucleotide sequence: TGCGCCAGCAGCTTGGAGCGAGCGGGAAGGCGGCCCGGGGAGCTGTTTTTT. It yields the protein CASSLERAGRRPGELFF. J is TRBJ2-2 and V is TRBV5-1; 7 positions agree with TRBD2. J gave up 6 bases and V 0 bases, and 11 bases lay outside the gene matches. The CDR3 is 17 residues long. Germline V gene lookup returns CDR1 SGHRS and CDR2 YFSETQ.

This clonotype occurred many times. CDR3: CASSLSGTGNSPLHF. CDR3 DNA: TGTGCCAGCAGTTTATCCGGGACAGGGAATTCACCCCTCCACTTT. V is TRBV28 and J is TRBJ1-6, with 9 bases matching TRBD1. Germline CDR1 and CDR2: MDHEN and SYDVKM. V lost 1 base to trimming and J lost 7 bases; unmatched junction nucleotides: 2. The CDR3 consists of 15 residues.

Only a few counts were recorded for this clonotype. The CDR3 bases are TGTGCCAGCAGCCTGGACTATCCGCACGAGCAGTACTTC. This codes for CASSLDYPHEQYF. The chain couples TRBV3-1 to TRBJ2-7; perhaps TRBD2 as D (6 bases). V was trimmed by 4 bases and J by 5 bases, leaving 12 bases between them. The CDR3 is made up of 13 amino acids. From germline, CDR1 is LGHDT and CDR2 YNNKEL (reference sequence).

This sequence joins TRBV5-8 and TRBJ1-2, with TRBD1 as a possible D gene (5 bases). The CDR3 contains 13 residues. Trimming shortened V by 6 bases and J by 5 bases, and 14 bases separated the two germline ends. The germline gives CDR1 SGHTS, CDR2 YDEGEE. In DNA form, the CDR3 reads TGTGCCAGCACCGTCAGGGCCGGGTATGGCTACACCTTC. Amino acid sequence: CASTVRAGYGYTF. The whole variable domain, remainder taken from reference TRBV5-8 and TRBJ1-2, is EAGVTQSPTHLIKTRGQQATLRCSPISGHTSVYWYQQALGLGLQFLLWYDEGEERNRGNFPPRFSGRQFPNYSSELNVNALELEDSALYLCASTVRAGYGYTFGSGTRLTVV.

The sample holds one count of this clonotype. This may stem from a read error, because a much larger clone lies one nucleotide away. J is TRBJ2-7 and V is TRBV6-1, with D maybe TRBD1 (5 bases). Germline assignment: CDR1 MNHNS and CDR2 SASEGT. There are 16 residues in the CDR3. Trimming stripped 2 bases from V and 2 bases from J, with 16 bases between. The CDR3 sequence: CASSESYRTIAYEQYF. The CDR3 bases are TGTGCCAGCAGTGAATCCTACAGGACGATTGCCTACGAGCAGTACTTC.

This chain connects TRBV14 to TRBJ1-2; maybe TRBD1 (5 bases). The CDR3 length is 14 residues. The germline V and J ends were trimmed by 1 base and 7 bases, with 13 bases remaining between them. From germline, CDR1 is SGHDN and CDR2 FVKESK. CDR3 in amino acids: CASSQAGGTSGYTF. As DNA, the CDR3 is TGTGCCAGCAGCCAAGCGGGAGGGACGTCTGGCTACACCTTC.

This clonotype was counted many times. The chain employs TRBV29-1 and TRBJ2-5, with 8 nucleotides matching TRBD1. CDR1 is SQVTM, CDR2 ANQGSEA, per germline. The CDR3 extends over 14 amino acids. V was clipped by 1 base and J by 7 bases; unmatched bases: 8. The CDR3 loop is CSVEAMGQVPTQYF. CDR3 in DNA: TGCAGCGTTGAAGCTATGGGACAGGTCCCGACCCAGTACTTC.

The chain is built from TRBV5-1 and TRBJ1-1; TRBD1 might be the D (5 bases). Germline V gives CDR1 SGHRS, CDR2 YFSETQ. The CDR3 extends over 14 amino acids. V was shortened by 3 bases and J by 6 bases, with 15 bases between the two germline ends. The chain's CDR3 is CASSSNGATPEAFF. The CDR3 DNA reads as TGCGCCAGCAGCTCAAATGGGGCGACCCCTGAAGCTTTCTTT.

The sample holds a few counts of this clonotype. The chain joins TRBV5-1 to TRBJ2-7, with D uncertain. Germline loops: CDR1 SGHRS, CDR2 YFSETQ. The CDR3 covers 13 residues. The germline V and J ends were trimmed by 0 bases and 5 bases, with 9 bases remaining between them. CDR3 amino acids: CASSLGQSDEQYF. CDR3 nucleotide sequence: TGCGCCAGCAGCTTGGGCCAGTCCGACGAGCAGTACTTC.

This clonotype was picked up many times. This chain's CDR3 is CAWRPTLNTEAFF. CDR3 sequence (DNA): TGTGCCTGGAGACCGACTCTGAACACTGAAGCTTTCTTT. The chain couples TRBV30 to TRBJ1-1; the D is unclear. CDR1 GTSNPN and CDR2 SVGIG come from the germline V gene (reference sequence). Between the trimmed V and J ends, which lost 3 bases and 0 bases, there was a span of 8 bases. This CDR3 comprises 13 residues.

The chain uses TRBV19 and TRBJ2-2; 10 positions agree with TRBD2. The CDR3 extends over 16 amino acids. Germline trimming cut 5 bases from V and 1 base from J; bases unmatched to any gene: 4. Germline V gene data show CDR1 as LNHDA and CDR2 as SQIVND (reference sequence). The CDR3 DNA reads TGTGCCAGTAGTTACTTAGCGGGAGGGAACACCGGGGAGCTGTTTTTT. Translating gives CASSYLAGGNTGELFF.

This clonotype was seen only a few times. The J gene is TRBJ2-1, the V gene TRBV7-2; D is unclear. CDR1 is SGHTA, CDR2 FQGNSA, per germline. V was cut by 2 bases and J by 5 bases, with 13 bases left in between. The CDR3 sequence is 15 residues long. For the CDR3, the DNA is TGTGCCAGCAGCTTACTCGAAACGGTACACAATGAGCAGTTCTTC. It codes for CASSLLETVHNEQFF.

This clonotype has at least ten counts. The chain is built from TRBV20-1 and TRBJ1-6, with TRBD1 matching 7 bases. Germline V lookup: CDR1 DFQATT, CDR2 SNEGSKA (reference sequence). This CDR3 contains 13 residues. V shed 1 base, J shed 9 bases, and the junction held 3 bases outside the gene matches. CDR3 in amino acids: CSARGQGSSPLHF. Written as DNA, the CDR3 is TGCAGTGCTAGAGGACAGGGTAGTTCACCCCTCCACTTT.

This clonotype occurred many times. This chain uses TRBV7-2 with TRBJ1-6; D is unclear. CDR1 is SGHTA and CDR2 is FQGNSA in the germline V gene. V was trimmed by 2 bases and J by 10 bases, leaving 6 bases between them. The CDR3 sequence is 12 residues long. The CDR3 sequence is CASSLYPSPLHF. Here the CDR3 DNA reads TGTGCCAGCAGCTTATATCCCTCACCCCTCCACTTT.

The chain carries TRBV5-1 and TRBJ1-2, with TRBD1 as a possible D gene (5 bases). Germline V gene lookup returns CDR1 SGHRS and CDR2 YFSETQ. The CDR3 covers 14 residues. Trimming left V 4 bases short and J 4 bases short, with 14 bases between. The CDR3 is CASSPGTSLYGYTF. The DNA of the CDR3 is TGCGCCAGCAGCCCAGGGACTTCTCTCTATGGCTACACCTTC.

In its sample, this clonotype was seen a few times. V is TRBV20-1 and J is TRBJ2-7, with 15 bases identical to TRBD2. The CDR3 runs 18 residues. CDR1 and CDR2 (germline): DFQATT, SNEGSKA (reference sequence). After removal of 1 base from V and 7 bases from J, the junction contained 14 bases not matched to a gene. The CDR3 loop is CSARAPGLAGGYTEEQYF. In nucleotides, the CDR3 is TGCAGTGCTAGAGCCCCGGGACTAGCGGGAGGCTACACTGAGGAGCAGTACTTC.

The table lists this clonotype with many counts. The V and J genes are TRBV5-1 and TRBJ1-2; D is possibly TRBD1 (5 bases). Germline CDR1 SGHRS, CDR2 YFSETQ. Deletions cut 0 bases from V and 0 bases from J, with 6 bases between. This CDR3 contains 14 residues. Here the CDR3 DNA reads TGCGCCAGCAGCTTGGTGGACACTAACTATGGCTACACCTTC. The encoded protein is CASSLVDTNYGYTF.

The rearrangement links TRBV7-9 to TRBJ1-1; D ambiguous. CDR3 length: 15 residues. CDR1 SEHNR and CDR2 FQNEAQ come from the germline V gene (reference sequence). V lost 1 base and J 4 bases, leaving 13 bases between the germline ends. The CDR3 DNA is TGTGCCAGCAGCTTAGACGGCAGTTGGGGCACTGAAGCTTTCTTT. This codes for CASSLDGSWGTEAFF.

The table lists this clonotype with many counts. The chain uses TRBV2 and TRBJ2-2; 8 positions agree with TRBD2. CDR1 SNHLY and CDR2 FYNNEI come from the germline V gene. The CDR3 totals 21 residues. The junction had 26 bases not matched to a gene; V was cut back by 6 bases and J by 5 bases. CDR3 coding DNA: TGTGCCAGCAGAAAAGTGGGCTCTTCCCGGGTAACTAGCGGCAAGACCGGGGAGCTGTTTTTT. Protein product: CASRKVGSSRVTSGKTGELFF.

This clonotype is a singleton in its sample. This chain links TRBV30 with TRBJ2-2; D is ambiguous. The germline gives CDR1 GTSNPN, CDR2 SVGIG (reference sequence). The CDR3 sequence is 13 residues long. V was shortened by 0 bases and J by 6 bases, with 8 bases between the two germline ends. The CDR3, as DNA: TGTGCCTGGAGTGTAGGCCGGGCCGGGGAGCTGTTTTTT. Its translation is CAWSVGRAGELFF. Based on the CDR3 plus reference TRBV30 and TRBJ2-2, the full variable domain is SQTIHQWPATLVQPVGSPLSLECTVEGTSNPNLYWYRQAAGRGLQLLFYSVGIGQISSEVPQNLSASRPQDRQFILSSKKLLLSDSGFYLCAWSVGRAGELFFGEGSRLTVL.

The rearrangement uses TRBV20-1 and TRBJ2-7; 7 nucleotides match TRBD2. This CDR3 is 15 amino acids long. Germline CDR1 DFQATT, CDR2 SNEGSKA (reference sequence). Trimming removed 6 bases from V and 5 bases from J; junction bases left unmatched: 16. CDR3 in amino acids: CSARPWGGRGNEQYF. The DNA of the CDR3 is TGCAGTGCCAGACCCTGGGGCGGGAGAGGGAACGAGCAGTACTTC.